The 8 T cell receptor beta chains reported below all come from one sample, sequenced in a study of CD8 T cells in ankylosing spondylitis. TCRdb itself ran the 5' RACE reads through MiXCR, one entry per CDR3 protein. The table records 250,000 to 300,000 distinct CDR3 sequences, roughly 20% of them present only once. Sequenced material: blood, either unsorted or a sorted T cell fraction (not recorded which). The receptor source for this set is a male donor with ankylosing spondylitis or in good health (not recorded which).

V usage is TRBV20-1 and J usage is TRBJ2-1, with 9 bases matching TRBD2. The CDR3 is 19 residues long. CDR1 and CDR2 from the germline V gene are DFQATT and SNEGSKA (reference sequence). Trimming at V came to 6 bases and at J to 0 bases, leaving 18 bases not matched to a gene. CDR3 nucleotides: TGCAGTGCCAAACCCCCAGCCGGAAGCGGGGGGCGCTCCTACAATGAGCAGTTCTTC. Its translation is CSAKPPAGSGGRSYNEQFF.

The sample holds one count of this clonotype. The chain is built from TRBV7-2 and TRBJ2-3; maybe TRBD1 (6 bases). CDR3 length: 16 residues. V lost 6 bases to trimming and J lost 0 bases, with 16 bases between them. CDR1 is SGHTA and CDR2 is FQGNSA in the germline V gene. DNA of the CDR3: TGTGCCAGCAGACGTAACAGGGTTCAGAGCACAGATACGCAGTATTTT. It encodes CASRRNRVQSTDTQYF.

In its sample, this clonotype was seen a few times. This sequence joins TRBV28 and TRBJ2-7; D is uncertain. The CDR3 loop spans 11 amino acids. CDR1 MDHEN and CDR2 SYDVKM come from the germline V gene. V was trimmed by 10 bases and J by 3 bases, leaving 10 bases between them. The CDR3 loop is CATLGNYEQYV. The CDR3 DNA reads TGTGCCACCCTGGGGAACTACGAGCAGTACGTC.

V gene TRBV27 combines with J gene TRBJ1-1; D is unclear. The CDR3 spans 16 residues. V lost 8 bases to trimming and J lost 4 bases, with 23 bases between them. Germline V gene lookup returns CDR1 MNHEY and CDR2 SMNVEV (reference sequence). This chain's CDR3 is CASLGVGRALPTEAFF. The CDR3 DNA follows: TGTGCCAGCCTCGGCGTCGGACGGGCTCTTCCCACTGAAGCTTTCTTT.

The gene calls are TRBV10-3 and TRBJ1-1; 7 nucleotides align to TRBD1. The CDR3 is 13 amino acids. Germline values: CDR1 ENHRY, CDR2 SYGVKD. Trimming removed 10 bases from V and 5 bases from J; junction bases left unmatched: 10. The chain's CDR3 is CATRQGSGTEAFF. The CDR3 DNA follows: TGTGCCACTAGACAGGGATCGGGTACTGAAGCTTTCTTT.

This clonotype was counted at least ten times. The chain has TRBV5-1 and TRBJ2-1; the D gene is possibly TRBD2 (5 bases). CDR1 and CDR2 (germline): SGHRS, YFSETQ. V was clipped by 0 bases and J by 0 bases, with 10 bases between them. CDR3 length: 16 amino acids. CDR3 sequence (DNA): TGCGCCAGCAGCTTGGTAAGCGGTAGCTCCTACAATGAGCAGTTCTTC. Encoded protein: CASSLVSGSSYNEQFF.

This clonotype was observed a few times. The rearrangement links TRBV12-3 or TRBV12-4 to TRBJ1-5; tentatively, D is TRBD1 (5 bases). The length of the CDR3 is 14 residues. The V end was cut by 7 bases, the J end by 4 bases, with 14 bases between. The CDR3 region is CASTFTGGNQPQHF. The CDR3 DNA reads TGTGCCAGCACCTTTACAGGAGGGAATCAGCCCCAGCATTTT.

This chain connects TRBV7-3 to TRBJ2-2; D is possibly TRBD1 (6 bases). Germline values: CDR1 SGHTA, CDR2 FQGTGA. The CDR3 loop spans 12 amino acids. With 2 bases removed from V and 8 bases from J, the gap between germline ends came to 6 bases. CDR3 in DNA: TGTGCCAGCAGCTTAGGACAGGGGGAGCTGTTTTTT. Translation gives CASSLGQGELFF.